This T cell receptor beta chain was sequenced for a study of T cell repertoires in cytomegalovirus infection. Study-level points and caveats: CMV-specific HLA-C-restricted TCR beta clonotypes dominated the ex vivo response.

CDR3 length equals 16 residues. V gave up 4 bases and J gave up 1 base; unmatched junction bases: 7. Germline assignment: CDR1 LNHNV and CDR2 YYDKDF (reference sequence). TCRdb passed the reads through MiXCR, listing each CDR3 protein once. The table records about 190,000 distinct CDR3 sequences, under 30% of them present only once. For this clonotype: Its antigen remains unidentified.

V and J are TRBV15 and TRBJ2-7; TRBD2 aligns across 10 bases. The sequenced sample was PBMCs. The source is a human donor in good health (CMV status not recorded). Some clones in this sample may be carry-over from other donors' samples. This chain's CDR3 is CATSTLAAGGSYEQYF. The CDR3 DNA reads TGTGCCACCAGCACCCTGGCAGCGGGGGGGTCCTACGAGCAGTACTTC.